What follows are 10 T cell receptor beta chains derived from one specimen sequenced in a study of CXCR3-negative and CXCR3-positive naive CD8 T cells. Regarding the study as a whole: Hydrophobicity was higher for TRB CDR3s found in CXCR3-positive naive cells than in CXCR3-negative naive cells.

Researchers prepared the TRB cDNA libraries using 5' RACE with UMI labels. TCRdb re-called the 5' RACE reads; one entry per CDR3 protein, DNA not given. The sample includes around 63,000 distinct CDR3 sequences. No antigen is known for these receptors. The sequenced sample consisted of naive CXCR3+ CD8+ T cells from blood. Documented subset: CD45RO-CCR7+CD27+CD95- naive CD8+ T cells expressing CXCR3 (TNR3+). The origin of the receptors is a human donor in good health. Some clones in this sample may be carry-over from other donors' samples.

V is TRBV7-9 and J is TRBJ2-4; no DNA is available, so the TRBD1 call from TCRdb remains unchecked. The germline V gene encodes CDR1 SEHNR and CDR2 FQNEAQ (reference sequence). The CDR3 has 15 residues. CDR3 sequence reads: CASSPASGRKNIQYF.

The genes are TRBV6-2 or TRBV6-3 and TRBJ2-1; checking the TCRdb D call of TRBD2 is not possible without DNA. Germline assignment: CDR1 MNHEY and CDR2 SVGEGT. This CDR3 has 15 amino acids. The CDR3 protein is CASSSSSGGVGEQFF.

The chain links TRBV12-3 or TRBV12-4 to TRBJ2-4; TCRdb's D call of TRBD2 is untestable without DNA. The CDR3 totals 13 residues. The chain's CDR3 is CASRSRVEDIQYF.

This chain connects TRBV29-1 to TRBJ1-1; TCRdb's assignment of TRBD1 cannot be checked, as there is no DNA. The CDR3 length is 14 residues. Germline CDR1 reads SQVTM; CDR2 reads ANQGSEA. CDR3 protein: CSVEGEMGHTEAFF.

The V gene is TRBV7-9, the J gene TRBJ1-2; without DNA, the TCRdb call of TRBD1 cannot be checked. This CDR3 comprises 16 residues. In germline, CDR1 is SEHNR, CDR2 FQNEAQ (reference sequence). CDR3 amino acids: CASSLAAGEVYYGYTF.

In terms of frequency, this clonotype is medium-sized. The CDR3 is CASSLTGREETQYF. The V gene is TRBV7-6, the J gene TRBJ2-5; as DNA is missing, the TRBD1 call by TCRdb cannot be tested. Germline assignment: CDR1 SGHVS and CDR2 FNYEAQ. The CDR3 is 14 residues long.

Measured by frequency, this clonotype is medium-sized. The chain recombines TRBV5-1 with TRBJ2-7. The CDR3 covers 11 residues. Germline lookup yields CDR1 SGHRS and CDR2 YFSETQ. CDR3 in amino acids: CASSLGYEQYF.

The rearrangement joins TRBV27 to TRBJ2-1; without DNA, the TCRdb call of TRBD1 cannot be checked. This CDR3 comprises 14 residues. Germline V lookup: CDR1 MNHEY, CDR2 SMNVEV (reference sequence). CDR3 loop: CASSWAGVGYEQFF.

V gene TRBV3-1 combines with J gene TRBJ2-1; the D call of TRBD2 rests on TCRdb alone, since no DNA is present to check it. The CDR3 loop spans 17 amino acids. CDR1 is LGHDT and CDR2 is YNNKEL in the germline V gene (reference sequence). CDR3 residues: CASSQGIRDYSYNEQFF.

The chain has TRBV25-1 and TRBJ2-7. The CDR3 has 15 amino acids. Germline V lookup: CDR1 MGHDK, CDR2 SYGVNS. CDR3 in amino acids: CATYPSADGPYEQYF.